This passage covers 19 T cell receptor beta chains from one sample sequenced in a study of identical twins. TCRdb independently ran MiXCR on the 5' RACE reads; one entry per CDR3 protein. The repertoire holds approximately 150,000 distinct CDR3 sequences, around 3.6% seen once, with 8.1% in the top ten. The material sequenced was memory T cells sorted from blood. Receptor source: a man younger than 35 in good health.

At least ten counts were recorded for this clonotype. V is TRBV20-1 and J is TRBJ2-7; D unresolved. CDR1 is DFQATT, CDR2 SNEGSKA, per germline (reference sequence). The CDR3 is made up of 13 amino acids. Trimming removed 5 bases at V and 6 bases at J, with 17 bases between. Written as DNA, the CDR3 is TGCAGTGCTCCCATCGTTCGGGTGGGCGAGCAGTACTTC. Translated: CSAPIVRVGEQYF.

This clonotype has a count of ten or more. The rearrangement uses TRBV20-1 and TRBJ2-5, with D unresolved. The CDR3 has 10 residues. Germline values: CDR1 DFQATT, CDR2 SNEGSKA (reference sequence). V was clipped by 6 bases and J by 5 bases, with 7 bases between them. The CDR3 region is CSAGTETQYF. CDR3 DNA sequence: TGCAGTGCGGGCACGGAGACCCAGTACTTC.

This clonotype has a count of ten or more. This chain joins TRBV6-1 and TRBJ2-3; tentative D call: TRBD2 (6 bases). The CDR3 is made up of 15 amino acids. Between the trimmed V and J ends, which lost 6 bases and 1 base, there was a span of 14 bases. CDR1 MNHNS and CDR2 SASEGT come from the germline V gene. In DNA form, the CDR3 reads TGTGCCAGCAGCCCCGGGGACTCTCGCACAGATACGCAGTATTTT. Translating gives CASSPGDSRTDTQYF.

This clonotype was detected ten times or more. V gene TRBV18 combines with J gene TRBJ1-1; 10 bases align to TRBD1. Losses at the gene ends were 1 base for V and 5 bases for J; bases not matched to a gene: 13. This CDR3 spans 18 amino acids. Germline V gene sequence: CDR1 KGHSH, CDR2 LQKENI. CDR3 in DNA: TGTGCCAGCTCACCACTACGACCGGGACAGGGGACGGTGACTGAAGCTTTCTTT. Its translation is CASSPLRPGQGTVTEAFF.

With regard to this clonotype: Possible read error: a much larger clone is one base away. CDR3 amino acids: CASKGAGNEKLFF. CDR3 sequence (DNA): TGTGCCAGCAAGGGGGCCGGTAATGAAAAACTGTTTTTT. The chain couples TRBV2 to TRBJ1-4; 7 nucleotides line up with TRBD1. V trimming: 7 bases; J trimming: 4 bases; junction bases outside the gene matches: 3. CDR3 length equals 13 residues. Per germline, CDR1 SNHLY and CDR2 FYNNEI.

This clonotype was detected ten times or more. The CDR3 nucleotides are TGTGCCAGTAGTATTCGACGGACCTCTGGAAACACCATATATTTT. It codes for CASSIRRTSGNTIYF. This sequence joins TRBV19 and TRBJ1-3; D uncertain. V was pared by 3 bases and J by 0 bases, with 9 bases between. Germline V gene sequence: CDR1 LNHDA, CDR2 SQIVND (reference sequence). The CDR3 spans 15 residues.

There are many counts of this clonotype. This chain uses TRBV11-3 with TRBJ2-1; D is unresolved. The CDR3 totals 15 residues. Trimming took 5 bases from V and 0 from J, leaving 11 bases between them. CDR1 SGHNT and CDR2 YENEEA come from the germline V gene. The CDR3 DNA reads TGTGCCAGCAGCCCGAGGACGAGCTCCTACAATGAGCAGTTCTTC. Protein: CASSPRTSSYNEQFF.

There are many counts of this clonotype. The chain combines TRBV6-1 with TRBJ2-3, with TRBD2 matching over 8 bases. V lost 6 bases and J lost 4; bases outside the gene matches: 15. Germline CDR1 and CDR2: MNHNS and SASEGT. The CDR3 totals 17 residues. The CDR3 DNA sequence: TGTGCCAGCAGCCCTACCTTGGGACTAGTATCTTCAGATACGCAGTATTTT. This gives the protein CASSPTLGLVSSDTQYF.

This clonotype occurred many times. The chain uses TRBV5-1 and TRBJ2-1; 12 nucleotides match TRBD2. This CDR3 is built from 18 residues. V shed 4 bases, J shed 6 bases, and the junction held 14 bases outside the gene matches. CDR1 is SGHRS and CDR2 is YFSETQ in the germline V gene. The CDR3, as DNA: TGCGCCAGCAGCCAACACGTACTAGCGGGAGGCCTCGTCAATGAGCAGTTCTTC. The encoded protein is CASSQHVLAGGLVNEQFF.

This clonotype has ten or more counts. This chain connects TRBV5-1 to TRBJ2-7, with 9 positions matching TRBD1. CDR1 and CDR2 from the germline V gene are SGHRS and YFSETQ. The V segment lost 2 bases and the J segment 6 bases; nucleotides outside the gene matches: 6. The CDR3 has 14 amino acids. The CDR3 sequence is CASSLSTGGSEQYF. CDR3 DNA sequence: TGCGCCAGCAGCTTATCGACAGGGGGTAGCGAGCAGTACTTC. Full variable domain (remainder filled in from reference TRBV5-1 and TRBJ2-7): KAGVTQTPRYLIKTRGQQVTLSCSPISGHRSVSWYQQTPGQGLQFLFEYFSETQRNKGNFPGRFSGRQFSNSRSEMNVSTLELGDSALYLCASSLSTGGSEQYFGPGTRLTVT.

This clonotype was seen a handful of times. V is TRBV6-1 and J is TRBJ2-2, with 12 bases that match TRBD2. V was clipped by 3 bases and J by 6 bases; unmatched bases: 2. The CDR3 has 15 amino acids. CDR1 and CDR2 (germline): MNHNS, SASEGT. The CDR3 region has the DNA TGTGCCAGCAGTGAGCGACTAGCGGGAGCCGGGGAGCTGTTTTTT. This encodes CASSERLAGAGELFF.

This clonotype was found many times. The chain carries TRBV4-1 and TRBJ2-5, with D possibly being TRBD1 (6 bases). Trimming left V 9 bases short and J 9 bases short, with 17 bases between. Germline CDR1 and CDR2: MGHRA and YSYEKL. The CDR3 covers 12 residues. The CDR3 loop reads CASSQPRGPQYF. CDR3 nucleotides: TGCGCCAGTTCTCAACCCAGGGGACCCCAGTACTTC.

This clonotype showed up just a few times. This rearrangement joins TRBV29-1 to TRBJ1-1, with 8 bases lining up with TRBD1. CDR1 and CDR2 (germline): SQVTM, ANQGSEA. V shed 7 bases, J shed 6 bases, and the junction held 10 bases outside the gene matches. This CDR3 is 13 amino acids long. As DNA, the CDR3 is TGCAGCGAGCGGACAGGGACAGGATCTGAAGCTTTCTTT. Its protein product is CSERTGTGSEAFF. The complete variable domain, with remaining parts taken from reference TRBV29-1 and TRBJ1-1, reads SAVISQKPSRDICQRGTSLTIQCQVDSQVTMMFWYRQQPGQSLTLIATANQGSEATYESGFVIDKFPISRPNLTFSTLTVSNMSPEDSSIYLCSERTGTGSEAFFGQGTRLTVV.

This clonotype was picked up many times. The V gene is TRBV12-3 or TRBV12-4, the J gene TRBJ1-5, with D unclear. This CDR3 is built from 15 residues. V lost 2 bases and J lost 4, with 12 bases in between. CDR3 residues: CASSLSLGSNQPQHF. The CDR3, as DNA: TGTGCCAGCAGTTTATCCCTTGGATCTAATCAGCCCCAGCATTTT.

In this sample, this clonotype turned up many times. This CDR3 is CASSPNRATGNTIYF. CDR3 DNA: TGTGCCAGCAGCCCGAACAGGGCTACTGGAAACACCATATATTTT. The rearrangement joins TRBV7-9 to TRBJ1-3; a possible D gene is TRBD1 (6 bases). The CDR3 runs to 15 residues. V was trimmed by 5 bases and J by 2 bases, leaving 13 bases between them. Germline CDR1 is SEHNR and CDR2 is FQNEAQ (reference sequence).

This clonotype was detected ten times or more. The V call is TRBV9, the J call TRBJ2-1; TRBD2 matches at 8 bases. The CDR3 runs to 15 residues. J was trimmed by 7 bases and V by 2 bases; bases with no gene match: 8. Per the germline V gene, CDR1 is SGDLS and CDR2 is YYNGEE. As DNA, the CDR3 is TGTGCCAGCAGCGTGAGCGGGAGTGAGGGGAATGAGCAGTTCTTC. This encodes CASSVSGSEGNEQFF.

Worth noting for this clonotype: This may come from a read error, since a much larger clone is one base off. In this CDR3 the conserved last residue, phenylalanine or tryptophan, is missing, so a read error is likely. The gene calls are TRBV19 and TRBJ1-1, with TRBD1 matching over 7 bases. CDR1 and CDR2 from the germline V gene are LNHDA and SQIVND (reference sequence). V lost 3 bases to trimming and J lost 7 bases; unmatched junction nucleotides: 8. This CDR3 is 14 amino acids long. In DNA, the CDR3 is TGTGCCAGTAGTATCGAACAGGGGCGAAGTGAAGCTTTCGTT. This sequence encodes CASSIEQGRSEAFV.

The rearrangement uses TRBV2 and TRBJ2-5, with TRBD2 matching 13 bases. J was trimmed by 4 bases and V by 3 bases; bases with no gene match: 5. The germline CDR1 and CDR2 sequences are SNHLY and FYNNEI. This CDR3 is built from 16 residues. In nucleotides, the CDR3 is TGTGCCAGCAGTGAGTGGACTAGCGGGAGTAGAGAGACCCAGTACTTC. This gives the protein CASSEWTSGSRETQYF.

This clonotype was detected many times. V is TRBV7-2 and J is TRBJ2-2; 10 bases are a match to TRBD2. The CDR3 has 15 residues. V was clipped by 4 bases and J by 3 bases; unmatched bases: 2. Germline-derived CDR1 and CDR2 are SGHTA and FQGNSA. The CDR3 reads CASSYGLADTGELFF. The CDR3 nucleotides read TGTGCCAGCAGCTATGGACTAGCGGACACCGGGGAGCTGTTTTTT.